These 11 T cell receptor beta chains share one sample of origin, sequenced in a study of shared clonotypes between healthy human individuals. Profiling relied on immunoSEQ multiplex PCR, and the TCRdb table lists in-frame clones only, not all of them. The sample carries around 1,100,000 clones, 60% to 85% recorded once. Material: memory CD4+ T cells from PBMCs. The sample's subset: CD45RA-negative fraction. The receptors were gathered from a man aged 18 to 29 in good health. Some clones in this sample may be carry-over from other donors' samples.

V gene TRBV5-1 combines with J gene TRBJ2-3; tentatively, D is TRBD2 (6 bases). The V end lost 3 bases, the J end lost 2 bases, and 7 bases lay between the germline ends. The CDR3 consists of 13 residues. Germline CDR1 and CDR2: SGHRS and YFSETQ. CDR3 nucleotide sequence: TGCGCCAGCAGCTGGGACTTCACAGATACGCAGTATTTT. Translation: CASSWDFTDTQYF.

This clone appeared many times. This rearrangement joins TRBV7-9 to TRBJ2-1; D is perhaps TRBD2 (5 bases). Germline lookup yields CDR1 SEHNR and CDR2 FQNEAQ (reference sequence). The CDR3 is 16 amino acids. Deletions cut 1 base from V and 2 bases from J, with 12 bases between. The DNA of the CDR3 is TGTGCCAGCAGCTTAGAAGGAGCGGCGCCCTACAATGAGCAGTTCTTC. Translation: CASSLEGAAPYNEQFF.

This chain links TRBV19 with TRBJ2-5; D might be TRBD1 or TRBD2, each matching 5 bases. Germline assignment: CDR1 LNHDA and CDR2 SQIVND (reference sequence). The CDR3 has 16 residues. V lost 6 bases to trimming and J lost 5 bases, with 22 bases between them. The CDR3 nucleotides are TGTGCCAGTAGCCTCCGGGACCGATGCTATGGCGAGACCCAGTACTTC. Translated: CASSLRDRCYGETQYF.

CDR3 DNA sequence: TGTGCCAGCAGCTTAGCGAACGTTGACGAGCAGTACTTC. It specifies CASSLANVDEQYF. The chain combines TRBV7-9 with TRBJ2-7, with unresolved D. The CDR3 has 13 amino acids. V was shortened by 0 bases and J by 5 bases, with 8 bases between the two germline ends. Per the germline V gene, CDR1 is SEHNR and CDR2 is FQNEAQ (reference sequence).

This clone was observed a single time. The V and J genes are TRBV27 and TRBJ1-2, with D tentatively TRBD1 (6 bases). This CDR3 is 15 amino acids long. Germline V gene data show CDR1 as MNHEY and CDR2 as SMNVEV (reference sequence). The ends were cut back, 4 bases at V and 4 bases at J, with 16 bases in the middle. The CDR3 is CASSSQGGGFYGYTF. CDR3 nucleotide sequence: TGTGCCAGCAGTTCACAGGGTGGGGGCTTCTATGGCTACACCTTC.

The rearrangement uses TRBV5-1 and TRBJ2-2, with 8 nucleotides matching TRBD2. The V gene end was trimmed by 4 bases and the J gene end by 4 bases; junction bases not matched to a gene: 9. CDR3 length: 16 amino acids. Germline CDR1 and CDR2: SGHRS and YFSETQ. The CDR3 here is CASSPGRAGVTGELFF. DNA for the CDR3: TGCGCCAGCAGCCCCGGGCGAGCGGGAGTCACCGGGGAGCTGTTTTTT.

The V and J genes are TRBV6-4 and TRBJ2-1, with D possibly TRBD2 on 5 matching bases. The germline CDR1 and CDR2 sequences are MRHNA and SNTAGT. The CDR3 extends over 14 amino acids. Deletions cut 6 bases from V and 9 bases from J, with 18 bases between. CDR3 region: CASRADWARGEQFF. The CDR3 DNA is TGTGCCAGCAGGGCGGACTGGGCCCGAGGTGAGCAGTTCTTC.

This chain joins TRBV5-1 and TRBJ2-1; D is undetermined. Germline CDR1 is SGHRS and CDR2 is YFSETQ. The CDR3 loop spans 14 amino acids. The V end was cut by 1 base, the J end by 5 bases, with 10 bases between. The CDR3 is CASSLLNTDNEQFF. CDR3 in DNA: TGCGCCAGCAGCTTGCTTAATACCGACAATGAGCAGTTCTTC.

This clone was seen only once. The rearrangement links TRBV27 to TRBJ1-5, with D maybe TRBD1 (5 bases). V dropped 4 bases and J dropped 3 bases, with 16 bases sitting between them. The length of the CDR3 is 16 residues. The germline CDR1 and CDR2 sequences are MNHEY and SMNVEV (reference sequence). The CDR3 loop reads CASSSKGPQVNQPQHF. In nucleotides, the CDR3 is TGTGCCAGCAGTTCGAAAGGACCACAGGTCAATCAGCCCCAGCATTTT.

The CDR3: CASSLTGVGTEAFF. The CDR3 bases are TGTGCCAGCAGCTTAACAGGGGTAGGCACTGAAGCTTTCTTT. The J gene is TRBJ1-1, the V gene TRBV7-9; 7 nucleotides line up with TRBD1. CDR3 size: 14 residues. Germline lookup yields CDR1 SEHNR and CDR2 FQNEAQ (reference sequence). Trimming at V came to 2 bases and at J to 4 bases, leaving 4 bases not matched to a gene.

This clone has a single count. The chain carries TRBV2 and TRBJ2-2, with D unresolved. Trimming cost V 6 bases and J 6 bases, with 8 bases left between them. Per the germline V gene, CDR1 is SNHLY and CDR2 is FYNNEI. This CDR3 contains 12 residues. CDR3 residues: CASRLQAGELFF. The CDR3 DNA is TGTGCCAGCAGGCTGCAGGCCGGGGAGCTGTTTTTT.